The table lists the clone carrying this T cell receptor (beta chain) with a few counts. Its matching antigen is unknown. Other DNA sequences in this specimen translate into the identical CDR3. Trimming cost V 6 bases and J 5 bases, with 7 bases left between them. Germline CDR1 DFQATT, CDR2 SNEGSKA (reference sequence). The CDR3 has 10 amino acids. This sample was taken from a study of beta chain features in type 1 diabetes. General study findings and limits: All four CD4+ subsets from Type 1 diabetes patients carried moderately but significantly shorter TCRB CDR3s.

TCRB transcripts that were expressed got sequenced, as all of the isolated RNA had been reverse transcribed. The repertoire was sequenced with immunoSEQ multiplex PCR; TCRdb's copy has only in-frame clones and lacks some. The top ten clones hold approximately 0.043% of a sample with 630,000 or so clones, over 12% of them seen once. This chain uses TRBV20-1 with TRBJ1-1, with TRBD1 as a possible D gene (6 bases). The sample taken for sequencing was naive CD4+ T cells from blood. This receptor was taken from a man aged 18-30 years with type 1 diabetes. This CDR3 reads CSARGTEAFF. In nucleotides, the CDR3 is TGCAGTGCAAGGGGGACTGAAGCTTTCTTT.